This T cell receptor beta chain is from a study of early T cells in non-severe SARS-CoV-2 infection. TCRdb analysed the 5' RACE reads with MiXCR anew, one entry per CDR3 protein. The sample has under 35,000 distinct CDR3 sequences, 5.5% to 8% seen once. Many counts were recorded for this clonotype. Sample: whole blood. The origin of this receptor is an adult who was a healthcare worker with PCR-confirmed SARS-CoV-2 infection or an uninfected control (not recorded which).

CDR3 sequence reads: CSAKGTDPGLRTEAFF. The CDR3 DNA reads as TGCAGTGCTAAAGGGACAGACCCTGGCTTGAGAACTGAAGCTTTCTTT. The chain is built from TRBV20-1 and TRBJ1-1, with 7 bases aligning to TRBD1. V was clipped by 4 bases and J by 5 bases; unmatched bases: 16. The V gene's germline CDR1 is DFQATT and CDR2 SNEGSKA (reference sequence). The CDR3 has 16 residues.